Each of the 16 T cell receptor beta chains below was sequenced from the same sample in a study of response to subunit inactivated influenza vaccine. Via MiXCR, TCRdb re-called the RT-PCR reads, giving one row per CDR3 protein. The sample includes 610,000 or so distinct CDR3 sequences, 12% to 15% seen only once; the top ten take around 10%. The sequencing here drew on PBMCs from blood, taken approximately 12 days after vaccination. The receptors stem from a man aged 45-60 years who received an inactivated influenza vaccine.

This CDR3 reads CASRAGGSYNEQFF. For the CDR3, the DNA is TGTGCCAGTAGAGCGGGCGGCTCCTACAATGAGCAGTTCTTC. The rearrangement joins TRBV6-1 to TRBJ2-1; tentative D call: TRBD2 (6 bases). The V gene lost 9 bases and the J gene lost 0 bases, with 12 bases spanning the gap. The CDR3 runs to 14 residues. Per germline, CDR1 MNHNS and CDR2 SASEGT.

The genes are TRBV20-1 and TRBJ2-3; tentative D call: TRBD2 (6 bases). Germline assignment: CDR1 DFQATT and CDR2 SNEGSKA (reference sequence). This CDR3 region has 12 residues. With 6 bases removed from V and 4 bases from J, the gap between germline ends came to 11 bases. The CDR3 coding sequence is TGCAGTGCAAGGGACTTCTCAGATACGCAGTATTTT. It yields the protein CSARDFSDTQYF.

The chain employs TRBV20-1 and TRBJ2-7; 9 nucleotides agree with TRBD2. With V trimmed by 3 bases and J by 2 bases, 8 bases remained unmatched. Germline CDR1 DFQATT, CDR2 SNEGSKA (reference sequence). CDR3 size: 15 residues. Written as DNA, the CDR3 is TGCAGTGCTAGTGGCCTAGCGGGATGGACCTACGAGCAGTACTTC. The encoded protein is CSASGLAGWTYEQYF.

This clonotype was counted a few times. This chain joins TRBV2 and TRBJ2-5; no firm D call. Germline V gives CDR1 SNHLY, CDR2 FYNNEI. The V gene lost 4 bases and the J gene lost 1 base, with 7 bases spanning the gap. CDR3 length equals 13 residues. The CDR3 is CASSGLVQETQYF. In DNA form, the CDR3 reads TGTGCCAGCAGTGGTCTAGTCCAAGAGACCCAGTACTTC.

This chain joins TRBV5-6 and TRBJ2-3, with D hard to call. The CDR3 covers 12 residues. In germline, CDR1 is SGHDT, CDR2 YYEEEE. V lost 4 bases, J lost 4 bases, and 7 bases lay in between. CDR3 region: CASSHRPDTQYF. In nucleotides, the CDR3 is TGTGCCAGCAGCCACCGCCCAGATACGCAGTATTTT.

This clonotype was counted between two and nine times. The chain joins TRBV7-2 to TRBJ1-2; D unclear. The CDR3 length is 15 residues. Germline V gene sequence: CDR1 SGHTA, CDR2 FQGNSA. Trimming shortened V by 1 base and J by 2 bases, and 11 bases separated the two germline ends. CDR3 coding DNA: TGTGCCAGCAGCTTAGTGTCAGATGCAAACTATGGCTACACCTTC. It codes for CASSLVSDANYGYTF.

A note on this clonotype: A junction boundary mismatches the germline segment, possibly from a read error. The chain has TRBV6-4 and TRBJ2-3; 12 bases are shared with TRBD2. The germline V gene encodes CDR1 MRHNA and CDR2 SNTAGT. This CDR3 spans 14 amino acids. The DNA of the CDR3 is TGTGCCAGCAGCCGACTAGCGGGGGAAGATACGCAGTCTTTT. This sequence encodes CASSRLAGEDTQSF.

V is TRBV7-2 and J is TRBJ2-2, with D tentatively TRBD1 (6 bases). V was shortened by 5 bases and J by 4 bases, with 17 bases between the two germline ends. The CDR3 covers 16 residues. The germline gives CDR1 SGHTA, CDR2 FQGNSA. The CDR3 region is CASSRRPPGATGELFF. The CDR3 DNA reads TGTGCCAGCAGCCGCAGACCGCCAGGGGCCACCGGGGAGCTGTTTTTT.

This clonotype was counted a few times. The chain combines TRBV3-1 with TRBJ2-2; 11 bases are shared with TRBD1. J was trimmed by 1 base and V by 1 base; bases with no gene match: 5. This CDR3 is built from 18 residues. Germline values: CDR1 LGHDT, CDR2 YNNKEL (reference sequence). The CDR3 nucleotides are TGTGCCAGCAGCCAAGGGACAGGGGGCGCGGGGAACACCGGGGAGCTGTTTTTT. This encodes CASSQGTGGAGNTGELFF.

In DNA form, the CDR3 reads TGCGCCAGCAGCCTGATGGGGGGGGACACTAACACAGATACGCAGTATTTT. It translates to CASSLMGGDTNTDTQYF. The rearrangement joins TRBV5-1 to TRBJ2-3, with D perhaps matching TRBD2 (7 bases). Trimming stripped 4 bases from V and 2 bases from J, with 20 bases between. The CDR3 has 17 amino acids. Germline V lookup: CDR1 SGHRS, CDR2 YFSETQ.

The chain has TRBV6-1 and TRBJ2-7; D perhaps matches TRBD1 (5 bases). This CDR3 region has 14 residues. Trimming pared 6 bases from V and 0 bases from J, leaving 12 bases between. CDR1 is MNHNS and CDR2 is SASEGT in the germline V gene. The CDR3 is CASSLSRASYEQYF. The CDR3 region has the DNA TGTGCCAGCAGCCTATCCAGGGCCTCCTACGAGCAGTACTTC.

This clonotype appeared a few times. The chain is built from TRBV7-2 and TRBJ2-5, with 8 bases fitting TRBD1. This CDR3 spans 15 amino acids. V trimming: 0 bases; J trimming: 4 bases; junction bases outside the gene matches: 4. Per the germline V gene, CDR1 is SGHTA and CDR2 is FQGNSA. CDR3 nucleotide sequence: TGTGCCAGCAGCTTAGCGTTAGGGACAGGAGAGACCCAGTACTTC. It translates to CASSLALGTGETQYF.

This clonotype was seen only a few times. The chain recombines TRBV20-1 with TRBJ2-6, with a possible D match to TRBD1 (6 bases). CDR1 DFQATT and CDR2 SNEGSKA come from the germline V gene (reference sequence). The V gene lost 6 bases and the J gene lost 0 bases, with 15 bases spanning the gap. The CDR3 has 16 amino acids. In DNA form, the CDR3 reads TGCAGTGCCAGGACAGTACTATACTCTGGGGCCAACGTCCTGACTTTC. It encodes CSARTVLYSGANVLTF.

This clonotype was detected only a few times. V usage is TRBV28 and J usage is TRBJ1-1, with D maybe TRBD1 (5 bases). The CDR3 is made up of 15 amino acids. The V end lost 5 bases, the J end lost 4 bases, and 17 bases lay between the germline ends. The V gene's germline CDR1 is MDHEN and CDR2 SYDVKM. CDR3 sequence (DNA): TGTGCCAGCAGTCTCCGGGGCGGGGTAGGCACTGAAGCTTTCTTT. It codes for CASSLRGGVGTEAFF.

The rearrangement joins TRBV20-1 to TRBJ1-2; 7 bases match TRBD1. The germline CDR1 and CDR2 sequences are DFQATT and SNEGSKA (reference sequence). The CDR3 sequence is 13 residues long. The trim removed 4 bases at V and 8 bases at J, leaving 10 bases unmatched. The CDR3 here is CSAMDRPPGGYTF. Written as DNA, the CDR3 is TGCAGTGCTATGGACAGGCCACCGGGGGGCTACACCTTC.

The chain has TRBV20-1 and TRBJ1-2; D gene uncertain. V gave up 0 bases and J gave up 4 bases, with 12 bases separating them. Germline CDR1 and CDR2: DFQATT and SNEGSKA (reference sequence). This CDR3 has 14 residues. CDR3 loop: CSARDRGGTYGYTF. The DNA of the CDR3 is TGCAGTGCTAGAGATCGAGGCGGAACCTATGGCTACACCTTC.